This T cell receptor beta chain was identified during a study of T cells in Graves' hyperthyroidism and ophthalmopathy. RNA transcripts were the template for amplifying TCR beta CDR3 regions. RT-PCR in the first round (using the HTBI primer set) targeted the TCR CDR3. MiXCR, applied by TCRdb to the multiplex PCR reads, yields one record per CDR3 protein. The repertoire holds fewer than 550,000 distinct CDR3 sequences, with about 24% as singletons. This clonotype was seen many times. Germline assignment: CDR1 MNHGY and CDR2 SAAAGT. The CDR3 covers 16 residues. V lost 2 bases, J lost 6 bases, and 19 bases lay in between.

The gene calls are TRBV6-8 and TRBJ1-1; tentative D call: TRBD1 (5 bases). Sequencing was carried out using blood. The TCR sequence derives from a woman aged 30 to 39 with Graves' ophthalmopathy. As DNA, the CDR3 is TGTGCCAGCAGTTACAAAGATCGGGGGGGAAGCTCTGAAGCTTTCTTT. Residues: CASSYKDRGGSSEAFF.